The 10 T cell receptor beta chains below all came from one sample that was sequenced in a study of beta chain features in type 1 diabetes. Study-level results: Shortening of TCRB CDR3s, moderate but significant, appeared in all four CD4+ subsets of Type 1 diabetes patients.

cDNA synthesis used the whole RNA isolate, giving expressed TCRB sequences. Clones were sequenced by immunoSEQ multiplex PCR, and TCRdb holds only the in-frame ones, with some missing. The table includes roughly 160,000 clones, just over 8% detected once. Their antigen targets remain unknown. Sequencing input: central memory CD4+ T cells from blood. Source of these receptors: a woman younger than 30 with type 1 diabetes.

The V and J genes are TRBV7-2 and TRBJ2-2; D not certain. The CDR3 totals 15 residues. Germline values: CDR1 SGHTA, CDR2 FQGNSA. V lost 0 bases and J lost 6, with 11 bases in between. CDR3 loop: CASSLARSAAGELFF. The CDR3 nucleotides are TGTGCCAGCAGCTTAGCGCGATCGGCGGCCGGGGAGCTGTTTTTT.

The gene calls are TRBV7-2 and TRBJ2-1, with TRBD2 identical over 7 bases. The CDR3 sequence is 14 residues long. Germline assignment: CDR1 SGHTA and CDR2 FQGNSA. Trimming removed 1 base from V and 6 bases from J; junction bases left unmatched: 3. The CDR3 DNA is TGTGCCAGCAGCTTAGTCGGGGGGAGCAATGAGCAGTTCTTC. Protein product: CASSLVGGSNEQFF.

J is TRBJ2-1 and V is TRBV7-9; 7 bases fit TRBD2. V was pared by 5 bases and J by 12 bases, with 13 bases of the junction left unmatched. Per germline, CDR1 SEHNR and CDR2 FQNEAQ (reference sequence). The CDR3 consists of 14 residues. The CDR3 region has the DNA TGTGCCAGCAGCGCAGCTAGCGGCCGTCTGAGGCAGTTCTTC. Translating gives CASSAASGRLRQFF. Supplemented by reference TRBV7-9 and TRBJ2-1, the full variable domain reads DTGVSQNPRHKITKRGQNVTFRCDPISEHNRLYWYRQTLGQGPEFLTYFQNEAQLEKSRLLSDRFSAERPKGSFSTLEIQRTEQGDSAMYLCASSAASGRLRQFFGPGTRLTVL.

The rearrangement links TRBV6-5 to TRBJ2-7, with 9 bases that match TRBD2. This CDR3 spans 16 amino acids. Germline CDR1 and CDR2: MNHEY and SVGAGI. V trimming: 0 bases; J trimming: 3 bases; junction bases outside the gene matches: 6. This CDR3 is CASSYSTLAGVYEQYF. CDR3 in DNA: TGTGCCAGCAGTTACTCGACACTAGCGGGCGTCTACGAGCAGTACTTC.

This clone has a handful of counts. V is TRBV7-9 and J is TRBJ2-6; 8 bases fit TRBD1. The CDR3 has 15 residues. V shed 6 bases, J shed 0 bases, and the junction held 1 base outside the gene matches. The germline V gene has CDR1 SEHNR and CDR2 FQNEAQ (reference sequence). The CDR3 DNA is TGTGCCAGCAGGACAGGGGCCTCTGGGGCCAACGTCCTGACTTTC. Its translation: CASRTGASGANVLTF.

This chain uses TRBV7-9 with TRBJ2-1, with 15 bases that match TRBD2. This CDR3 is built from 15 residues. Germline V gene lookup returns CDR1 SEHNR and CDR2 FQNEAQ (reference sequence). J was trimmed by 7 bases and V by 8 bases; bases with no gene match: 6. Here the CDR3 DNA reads TGTGCCAGCGCGGGACTAGCGGGGGGTCCAAATGAGCAGTTCTTC. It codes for CASAGLAGGPNEQFF.

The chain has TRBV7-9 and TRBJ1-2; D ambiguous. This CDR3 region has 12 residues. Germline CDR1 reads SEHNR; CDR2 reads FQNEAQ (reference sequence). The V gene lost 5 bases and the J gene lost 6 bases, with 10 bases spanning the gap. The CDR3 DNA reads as TGTGCCAGCAGCCGTGGAGGCGATGGCTACACCTTC. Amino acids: CASSRGGDGYTF.

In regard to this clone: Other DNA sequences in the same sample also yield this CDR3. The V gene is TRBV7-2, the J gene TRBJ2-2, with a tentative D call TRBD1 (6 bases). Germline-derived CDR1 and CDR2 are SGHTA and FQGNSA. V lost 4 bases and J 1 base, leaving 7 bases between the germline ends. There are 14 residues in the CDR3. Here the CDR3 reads CASSSGQNTGELFF. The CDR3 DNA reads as TGTGCCAGCAGCTCGGGACAGAACACCGGGGAGCTGTTTTTT.

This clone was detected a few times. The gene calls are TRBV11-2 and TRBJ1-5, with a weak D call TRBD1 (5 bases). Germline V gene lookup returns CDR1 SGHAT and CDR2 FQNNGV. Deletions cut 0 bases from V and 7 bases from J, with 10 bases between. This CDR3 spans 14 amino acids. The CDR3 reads CASSLDRVKQPQHF. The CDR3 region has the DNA TGTGCCAGCAGCTTAGACAGGGTAAAACAGCCCCAGCATTTT. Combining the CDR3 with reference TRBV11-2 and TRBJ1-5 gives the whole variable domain EAGVAQSPRYKIIEKRQSVAFWCNPISGHATLYWYQQILGQGPKLLIQFQNNGVVDDSQLPKDRFSAERLKGVDSTLKIQPAKLEDSAVYLCASSLDRVKQPQHFGDGTRLSIL.

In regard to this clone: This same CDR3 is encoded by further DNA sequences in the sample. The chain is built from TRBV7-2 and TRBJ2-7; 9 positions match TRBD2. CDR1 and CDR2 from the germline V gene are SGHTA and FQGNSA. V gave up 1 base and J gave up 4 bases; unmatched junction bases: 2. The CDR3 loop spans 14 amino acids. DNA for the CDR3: TGTGCCAGCAGCTTAGGCGGGGGGGCTTACGAGCAGTACTTC. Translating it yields CASSLGGGAYEQYF.